The 18 T cell receptor beta chains below were found in one sample sequenced in a study of tumor-infiltrating lymphocytes in primary liver carcinoma. Priming with a constant-region primer yielded TCR beta cDNA from 500 ng total RNA. TCR beta libraries came from three nested multiplex PCR rounds using slightly modified ARM-PCR. TRBV1-TRBV30 forward primers and a C-beta reverse primer were used in the first two PCR rounds, which each ran for about 10 cycles. MiXCR, run by TCRdb on the multiplex PCR reads, gives a single entry per CDR3 protein. The data hold tens of thousands of distinct CDR3 sequences, with about 80% observed a single time. Each 20-30 mg portion of unsorted bulk tissue served as the source for co-extraction of RNA and DNA. Sequences were obtained from liver tumor tissue from sampling region 5. The subset denotes: tumor region T5, tumor centre. The receptors come from a man in his forties with primary liver carcinoma and hepatitis B virus infection.

The genes are TRBV11-2 and TRBJ2-3; D gene ambiguous. This CDR3 has 14 residues. From germline, CDR1 is SGHAT and CDR2 FQNNGV. With 5 bases removed from V and 14 bases from J, the gap between germline ends came to 23 bases. CDR3 nucleotide sequence: TGTGCCAGCAGCCCCCAGGACGCCACAGATATGTGGTATTTT. Translating it yields CASSPQDATDMWYF.

With respect to this clonotype: This may be a read error: a much more frequent sequence differs by one nucleotide. This chain links TRBV7-3 with TRBJ2-2, with D possibly TRBD2 on 6 matching bases. Per germline, CDR1 SGHTA and CDR2 FQGTGA. Trimming pared 1 base from V and 2 bases from J, leaving 8 bases between. The CDR3 is 15 amino acids. The chain's CDR3 is CASSLSGDNTGELFF. The CDR3 nucleotides read TGTGCCAGCAGCTTAAGCGGGGACAACACCGGGGAGCTGTTTTTT.

The genes are TRBV7-9 and TRBJ2-7; TRBD2 agrees at 7 bases. Germline-derived CDR1 and CDR2 are SEHNR and FQNEAQ (reference sequence). This CDR3 has 12 amino acids. The CDR3 nucleotides read TGTGCCAGCAGCCTCGGGCTAGCGGAGCATTACGTC. It encodes CASSLGLAEHYV.

Notes on this clonotype: The conserved final phenylalanine or tryptophan is absent from the CDR3, which likely points to a read error. CDR3 sequence (DNA): TGTGCCAGCAGCCGCCCCTACGAGCAGTACTTA. Protein sequence: CASSRPYEQYL. The V and J genes are TRBV13 and TRBJ2-7; D ambiguous. This CDR3 region has 11 residues. Germline CDR1 and CDR2: PRHDT and FYEKMQ (reference sequence). V was trimmed by 5 bases and J by 2 bases, leaving 4 bases between them.

A note on this clonotype: Relative to the germline gene, one junction end is altered; a read error may explain this. This chain links TRBV11-2 with TRBJ1-3; D perhaps matches TRBD1 (5 bases). Germline V gene sequence: CDR1 SGHAT, CDR2 FQNNGV. This CDR3 region has 14 residues. The CDR3 DNA reads TGTGCCGGCAGCTTAAGGGATAGGGGAGACACCTTATATTTT. Amino acid sequence: CAGSLRDRGDTLYF. The full variable domain, rest sourced from reference TRBV11-2 and TRBJ1-3, is EAGVAQSPRYKIIEKRQSVAFWCNPISGHATLYWYQQILGQGPKLLIQFQNNGVVDDSQLPKDRFSAERLKGVDSTLKIQPAKLEDSAVYLCAGSLRDRGDTLYFGEGSWLTVV.

On this clonotype itself: Mismatch with germline at one junction end may stem from a read error. The chain is built from TRBV29-1 and TRBJ2-4; D ambiguous. Germline V lookup: CDR1 SQVTM, CDR2 ANQGSEA. The CDR3 is made up of 12 amino acids. CDR3 sequence reads: CSGAGVKSIQYF. CDR3 nucleotide sequence: TGCAGCGGCGCAGGAGTCAAAAGCATTCAGTACTTC.

For this clonotype: At one of its ends the junction is not consistent with the germline gene, which may arise from a read error. This rearrangement joins TRBV6-1 to TRBJ2-7, with D unresolved. The CDR3 length is 13 residues. Germline lookup yields CDR1 MNHNS and CDR2 SASEGT. The CDR3 protein is CASGETYDLGQYF. The CDR3 coding sequence is TGTGCCAGCGGTGAAACTTATGACCTCGGGCAGTACTTC.

V usage is TRBV12-3 or TRBV12-4 and J usage is TRBJ1-1, with a possible D match to TRBD1 (6 bases). V was pared by 6 bases and J by 14 bases, with 22 bases between. The CDR3 length is 13 residues. The CDR3 loop reads CASSLDRDTEPFF. The DNA of the CDR3 is TGTGCCAGCAGCCTGGACCGGGACACTGAACCCTTCTTT.

In regard to this clonotype: The germline gene is not matched at one end of the junction; a read error may be the cause. V gene TRBV14 combines with J gene TRBJ2-1, with TRBD2 matching over 8 bases. This CDR3 is 16 amino acids long. Germline values: CDR1 SGHDN, CDR2 FVKESK. Here the CDR3 DNA reads TGTGCCAATAGTGCCGTAGCGGGATGGGTAAACAATGAGCAATTCTTC. It specifies CANSAVAGWVNNEQFF.

A note on this clonotype: A read error may explain this, as a much larger clone is one base away. The V gene is TRBV9, the J gene TRBJ2-1, with D unclear. CDR1 and CDR2 from the germline V gene are SGDLS and YYNGEE. This CDR3 has 14 residues. Trimming took 0 bases from V and 8 from J, leaving 12 bases between them. Here the CDR3 reads CASSVATNSYEQFF. CDR3 sequence (DNA): TGTGCCAGCAGCGTAGCAACTAACAGCTATGAGCAGTTCTTC.

This clonotype was seen ten or more times. The gene calls are TRBV6-5 and TRBJ2-7, with 8 bases aligning to TRBD2. The CDR3 has 14 residues. V lost 5 bases to trimming and J lost 5 bases; unmatched junction nucleotides: 8. Germline loops: CDR1 MNHEY, CDR2 SVGAGI. CDR3 bases: TGTGCCAGCAGTCCGGGACTAGGATTGAACGAGCAGTACTTC. Its translation: CASSPGLGLNEQYF.

On this clonotype: A read error is likely, as this CDR3 ends without the conserved phenylalanine or tryptophan. The chain is built from TRBV6-6 and TRBJ2-1; D unclear. The CDR3 has 12 amino acids. V was clipped by 3 bases and J by 8 bases, with 8 bases between them. In germline, CDR1 is MNHNY, CDR2 SVGAGI (reference sequence). CDR3 in amino acids: CASSYSSDEQFL. The CDR3 DNA is TGTGCCAGCAGTTATTCGTCAGATGAGCAGTTCCTC.

A word on this clonotype: Its ends do not fully match the called genes, so a read error is possible. V and J are TRBV11-1 and TRBJ2-7; 7 bases fit TRBD1. CDR3 size: 13 residues. The germline V gene encodes CDR1 SGHAT and CDR2 FQDESV (reference sequence). The CDR3 sequence is CACRGKRSYKQYF. CDR3 bases: TGTGCCTGCAGGGGGAAGCGATCATACAAGCAGTACTTC.

As for this clonotype: Germline and junction disagree at one end, which may indicate a read error. The V gene is TRBV6-5, the J gene TRBJ1-2; D call uncertain. From germline, CDR1 is MNHEY and CDR2 SVGAGI. This CDR3 is built from 13 residues. CDR3 nucleotide sequence: TGTGCCAGTAGGGTCGAGGTCAACTATGGTTACACCTTC. It yields the protein CASRVEVNYGYTF.

Worth noting for this clonotype: The junction departs from the called germline gene at one end, perhaps through a read error. V usage is TRBV4-2 and J usage is TRBJ2-1, with D possibly matching TRBD1 (6 bases). There are 18 residues in the CDR3. The germline CDR1 and CDR2 sequences are LGHNA and YNFKEQ. The CDR3 DNA is TGTGCCAGCAACCAAGATTGGAAGACAGGCAGAGTCTACAATGAGCAGTTCTTC. This sequence encodes CASNQDWKTGRVYNEQFF.

This clonotype is labeled medium-sized. The chain joins TRBV4-2 to TRBJ2-3, with D perhaps TRBD1 or TRBD2 (5 bases each). V lost 5 bases and J lost 6, with 15 bases in between. The CDR3 is 14 amino acids. Germline V CDR1 and CDR2: LGHNA, YNFKEQ. CDR3 DNA sequence: TGTGCCAGCAGCTCTGAGGGGCCGTACGATACGCAGTATTTT. Protein: CASSSEGPYDTQYF.

As for this clonotype: One junction end does not reproduce the germline sequence, and a read error may be involved. This chain joins TRBV30 and TRBJ2-6, with D possibly matching TRBD2 (6 bases). This CDR3 spans 17 amino acids. Germline-derived CDR1 and CDR2 are GTSNPN and SVGIG (reference sequence). The CDR3 reads CAWSARRELSGTNVLTF. CDR3 bases: TGTGCCTGGAGTGCGCGACGGGAGCTCTCTGGGACCAACGTCCTGACTTTC.

The V call is TRBV28, the J call TRBJ1-2, with 8 nucleotides matching TRBD1. The CDR3 totals 14 residues. The V segment lost 5 bases and the J segment 14 bases; nucleotides outside the gene matches: 16. Germline V gene sequence: CDR1 MDHEN, CDR2 SYDVKM. The CDR3 loop reads CASSRRDRIYDYTF. In nucleotides, the CDR3 is TGTGCCAGCAGTCGGAGGGACAGGATCTATGACTATACCTTC.